Presented here are 24 T cell receptor beta chains from one specimen sequenced in a study of breast tumors, draining lymph nodes, adjacent tissues. TCRdb analysed the multiplex PCR reads with MiXCR anew, one entry per CDR3 protein. The sample includes 80,000 to 130,000 distinct CDR3 sequences, 21% seen only once; the top ten take roughly 1.2%. Breast cancer patients provided tissue from their axillary draining lymph nodes. The sequenced sample consisted of axillary lymph node tissue. The receptors shown here come from a female donor with breast cancer. Some clones in this sample may be carry-over from other donors' samples.

In this sample, this clonotype turned up many times. The V and J genes are TRBV9 and TRBJ2-1, with 7 bases that match TRBD1. The CDR3 totals 15 residues. Germline loops: CDR1 SGDLS, CDR2 YYNGEE. The V segment lost 0 bases and the J segment 4 bases; nucleotides outside the gene matches: 4. In DNA form, the CDR3 reads TGTGCCAGCAGCGTAGGTAGGACAGGATACAATGAGCAGTTCTTC. This translates into CASSVGRTGYNEQFF.

This clonotype was counted at least ten times. The rearrangement links TRBV3-1 to TRBJ1-2; TRBD1 agrees at 10 bases. V lost 5 bases to trimming and J lost 4 bases; unmatched junction nucleotides: 7. CDR1 LGHDT and CDR2 YNNKEL come from the germline V gene (reference sequence). This CDR3 has 15 amino acids. For the CDR3, the DNA is TGTGCCAGCAGCTCACGACAGGGGGCTCGCTATGGCTACACCTTC. Translating it yields CASSSRQGARYGYTF. The entire variable domain, with the rest obtained from reference TRBV3-1 and TRBJ1-2, is as follows: DTAVSQTPKYLVTQMGNDKSIKCEQNLGHDTMYWYKQDSKKFLKIMFSYNNKELIINETVPNRFSPKSPDKAHLNLHINSLELGDSAVYFCASSSRQGARYGYTFGSGTRLTVV.

This clonotype was recorded many times. The J gene is TRBJ1-6, the V gene TRBV9; 9 nucleotides line up with TRBD1. The CDR3 totals 15 residues. V gave up 0 bases and J gave up 10 bases; unmatched junction bases: 5. Germline CDR1 reads SGDLS; CDR2 reads YYNGEE. CDR3 sequence (DNA): TGTGCCAGCAGCGTAGAAGGGACAGGGAGATCACCCCTCCACTTT. Amino acid sequence: CASSVEGTGRSPLHF.

This clonotype was counted at least ten times. The genes are TRBV11-1 and TRBJ1-6, with a tentative D call TRBD1 (5 bases). Germline CDR1 and CDR2: SGHAT and FQDESV (reference sequence). CDR3 length: 16 amino acids. V lost 5 bases to trimming and J lost 2 bases, with 13 bases between them. CDR3 residues: CASSRKGTAYNSPLHF. For the CDR3, the DNA is TGTGCCAGCAGCCGAAAAGGGACGGCCTATAATTCACCCCTCCACTTT.

The chain couples TRBV7-9 to TRBJ1-2; 8 bases map to TRBD1. Trimming cost V 1 base and J 7 bases; bases outside gene matches: 5. CDR3 size: 14 residues. Germline lookup yields CDR1 SEHNR and CDR2 FQNEAQ (reference sequence). The CDR3 region is CASSLEAGGRGYTF. The CDR3 DNA follows: TGTGCCAGCAGCTTAGAAGCAGGGGGCCGTGGCTACACCTTC.

J is TRBJ1-4 and V is TRBV28, with a weak D call TRBD1 (5 bases). The germline V gene encodes CDR1 MDHEN and CDR2 SYDVKM. The ends were cut back, 8 bases at V and 9 bases at J, with 16 bases in the middle. The CDR3 runs 13 residues. The CDR3 spells CASRGTGKKKLFF. In nucleotides, the CDR3 is TGTGCCAGCCGGGGCACCGGGAAGAAAAAACTGTTTTTT.

This clonotype was recorded many times. The chain recombines TRBV4-2 with TRBJ2-5, with TRBD1 identical over 8 bases. The CDR3 length is 16 residues. J gave up 5 bases and V 4 bases, and 12 bases lay outside the gene matches. CDR1 LGHNA and CDR2 YNFKEQ come from the germline V gene. CDR3 amino acids: CASSPTAAGGAETQYF. CDR3 DNA: TGTGCCAGCAGCCCCACAGCGGCAGGGGGCGCGGAGACCCAGTACTTC.

The chain combines TRBV20-1 with TRBJ2-7; weak D call: TRBD2 (5 bases). The CDR3 totals 14 residues. Germline V CDR1 and CDR2: DFQATT, SNEGSKA (reference sequence). V was shortened by 3 bases and J by 0 bases, with 12 bases between the two germline ends. CDR3 in DNA: TGCAGTGCTAGCGAGGGCCCCTACTCCTACGAGCAGTACTTC. It is translated as CSASEGPYSYEQYF.

There are a few counts of this clonotype. A clone one base away is much larger, so this may be a read error. Because the CDR3 is missing its conserved closing phenylalanine or tryptophan, this is likely a read error. The V and J genes are TRBV24-1 and TRBJ2-5; possibly TRBD1 or TRBD2 for D (5 bases each). The germline V gene has CDR1 KGHDR and CDR2 SFDVKD. CDR3 length equals 14 residues. Trimming pared 11 bases from V and 6 bases from J, leaving 21 bases between. The CDR3 sequence is CANYRDVRGKTQYL. CDR3 coding DNA: TGTGCCAATTACCGGGACGTCCGGGGAAAGACCCAGTACCTC.

This clonotype was seen repeatedly, ten times or more. Here the CDR3 DNA reads TGTGCCAGCGCGCGAACCTACAATGAGCAGTTCTTC. Its translation: CASARTYNEQFF. J is TRBJ2-1 and V is TRBV12-3 or TRBV12-4; no clear D gene. V was clipped by 8 bases and J by 2 bases, with 7 bases between them. This CDR3 spans 12 amino acids.

In its sample, this clonotype was seen many times. V gene TRBV6-1 combines with J gene TRBJ1-5, with D maybe TRBD1 (5 bases). CDR1 is MNHNS and CDR2 is SASEGT in the germline V gene. Trimming took 6 bases from V and 7 from J, leaving 13 bases between them. This CDR3 region has 13 residues. The DNA of the CDR3 is TGTGCCAGCAGCTCCCAGGGAGGCCAGCCCCAGCATTTT. Translated: CASSSQGGQPQHF.

The rearrangement links TRBV5-4 to TRBJ1-2; possible D gene TRBD1, 6 bases. CDR1 is SGHNT and CDR2 is YYREEE in the germline V gene (reference sequence). This CDR3 contains 14 residues. Deletions cut 3 bases from V and 8 bases from J, with 17 bases between. In nucleotides, the CDR3 is TGTGCCAGCAGCTCACAGGGCACCAATAACGGCTACACCTTC. Its protein product is CASSSQGTNNGYTF.

This clonotype was recorded at least ten times. V and J are TRBV24-1 and TRBJ2-2; TRBD2 aligns across 12 bases. V dropped 1 base and J dropped 5; count of bases not matched to a gene: 10. The CDR3 sequence is 19 residues long. Germline-derived CDR1 and CDR2 are KGHDR and SFDVKD. CDR3 coding DNA: TGTGCCACCAGTGATTTTCAACTACTAGCGGGGGGTTTGACCGGGGAGCTGTTTTTT. Protein sequence: CATSDFQLLAGGLTGELFF.

The CDR3 reads CASSQGAGEVGTQYF. CDR3 sequence (DNA): TGTGCCAGCAGCCAAGGAGCGGGGGAAGTCGGTACGCAGTATTTT. The chain is built from TRBV3-1 and TRBJ2-3, with TRBD2 matching over 8 bases. The germline CDR1 and CDR2 sequences are LGHDT and YNNKEL (reference sequence). CDR3 length: 15 residues. V lost 1 base to trimming and J lost 8 bases; unmatched junction nucleotides: 8.

Regarding this clonotype: The junction and the germline gene differ at one end; a read error may be behind it. This sequence joins TRBV24-1 and TRBJ2-7; D call uncertain. The CDR3 totals 14 residues. The germline CDR1 and CDR2 sequences are KGHDR and SFDVKD. The CDR3 is CATGEFGPDHEQCF. CDR3 nucleotides: TGTGCCACCGGAGAATTTGGGCCGGATCACGAACAGTGCTTC.

Many counts were recorded for this clonotype. J is TRBJ2-7 and V is TRBV12-3 or TRBV12-4; 7 bases align to TRBD1. The length of the CDR3 is 12 residues. After removal of 7 bases from V and 4 bases from J, the junction contained 4 bases not matched to a gene. CDR3 DNA: TGTGCCAGCACCGACAGGGTTTACGAGCAGTACTTC. Translated: CASTDRVYEQYF.

This clonotype has only a few counts. This may come from a read error, since a much larger clone is one base off. The chain employs TRBV20-1 and TRBJ1-2; perhaps TRBD1 as D (6 bases). CDR1 and CDR2 from the germline V gene are DFQATT and SNEGSKA (reference sequence). The CDR3 consists of 13 residues. The CDR3 loop reads CSATQTGNYGCTF. CDR3 DNA: TGCAGTGCTACTCAGACAGGAAACTATGGCTGCACCTTC.

In this sample, this clonotype turned up many times. This chain joins TRBV6-6 and TRBJ1-4; D is ambiguous. The V end was cut by 2 bases, the J end by 7 bases, with 5 bases between. The V gene's germline CDR1 is MNHNY and CDR2 SVGAGI (reference sequence). The CDR3 contains 12 residues. The CDR3 DNA follows: TGTGCCAGCAGTTACCTAGGTGAAAAACTGTTTTTT. This translates into CASSYLGEKLFF.

In its sample, this clonotype was seen many times. The DNA for the CDR3 is TGCGCCAGCAGCTTGGCCGGGGGGGCAGATACGCAGTATTTT. It codes for CASSLAGGADTQYF. The gene calls are TRBV5-1 and TRBJ2-3, with TRBD2 identical over 8 bases. V was pared by 0 bases and J by 4 bases, with 1 base of the junction left unmatched. The V gene's germline CDR1 is SGHRS and CDR2 YFSETQ. The CDR3 contains 14 residues.

This clonotype came up many times. V and J are TRBV5-4 and TRBJ2-3; 7 bases align to TRBD2. CDR3 length equals 16 residues. Germline CDR1 SGHNT, CDR2 YYREEE (reference sequence). After removal of 0 bases from V and 5 bases from J, the junction contained 9 bases not matched to a gene. The CDR3 nucleotides read TGTGCCAGCAGCTTGGGAGGCGGGAGTGGCGTAGATACGCAGTATTTT. Translating gives CASSLGGGSGVDTQYF.

This clonotype was observed many times. The chain uses TRBV12-3 or TRBV12-4 and TRBJ2-5, with D perhaps given as TRBD1 or TRBD2 (7 bases each). V lost 6 bases, J lost 5 bases, and 16 bases lay in between. This CDR3 is 14 amino acids long. The CDR3 loop reads CASSLTGRGETQYF. The CDR3 DNA follows: TGTGCCAGCAGCCTGACAGGGCGGGGGGAGACCCAGTACTTC.

This clonotype was counted a few times. The chain recombines TRBV25-1 with TRBJ2-3; 16 nucleotides match TRBD2. V shed 7 bases, J shed 1 base, and the junction held 8 bases outside the gene matches. CDR3 length equals 18 residues. Germline V CDR1 and CDR2: MGHDK, SYGVNS. The CDR3 DNA reads TGTGCCAGCATGGGACTAGCGGGAGGGCCGTATCGCACAGATACGCAGTATTTT. Encoded protein: CASMGLAGGPYRTDTQYF.

This clonotype was observed at least ten times. This chain joins TRBV15 and TRBJ1-2; TRBD1 agrees at 11 bases. Germline V gene data show CDR1 as LNHNV and CDR2 as YYDKDF (reference sequence). With V trimmed by 3 bases and J by 4 bases, 7 bases remained unmatched. CDR3 size: 16 residues. In nucleotides, the CDR3 is TGTGCCACCAGCAGGGCCACGGGACAGGGGGGCTATGGCTACACCTTC. It specifies CATSRATGQGGYGYTF.

Ten or more counts support this clonotype. The chain is built from TRBV24-1 and TRBJ2-3; tentatively, D is TRBD2 (5 bases). Germline CDR1 is KGHDR and CDR2 is SFDVKD. The CDR3 covers 12 residues. V was cut by 9 bases and J by 6 bases, with 12 bases left in between. CDR3 region: CATSTTGDTQYF. CDR3 nucleotides: TGTGCCACCTCTACCACGGGGGATACGCAGTATTTT.